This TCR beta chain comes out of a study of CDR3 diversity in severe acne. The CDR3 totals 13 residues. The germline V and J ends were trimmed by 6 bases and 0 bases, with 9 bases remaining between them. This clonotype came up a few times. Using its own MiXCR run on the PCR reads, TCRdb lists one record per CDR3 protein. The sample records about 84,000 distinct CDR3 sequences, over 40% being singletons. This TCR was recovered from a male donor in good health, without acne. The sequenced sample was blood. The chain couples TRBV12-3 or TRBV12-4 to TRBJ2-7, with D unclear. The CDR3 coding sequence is TGTGCCAGCAGCACTCCAAACTCCTACGAGCAGTACTTC. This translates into CASSTPNSYEQYF.